The source of this TCR beta chain is a study of Tregs in tolerant kidney transplant recipients. Recipients received nonmyeloablative bone marrow transplants from related graft donors, with transient mixed chimerism. This CDR3 spans 17 amino acids. CDR1 is SGHVS, CDR2 FQNEAQ, per germline. Trimming pared 4 bases from V and 4 bases from J, leaving 20 bases between. Generated by immunoSEQ multiplex PCR, the TCRdb table keeps only in-frame clones and is missing some. The sample has 55,000 to 75,000 clones; around 87% are singletons. This sequence originates from a human patient who received a combined kidney and bone marrow transplant. Part of the T cell pool may stem from the graft donor. This chain links TRBV7-8 with TRBJ2-1; TRBD1 might be the D (7 bases). The source material was CD4+ T cells from blood (PBMCs), sampled 6 months after the transplant. The CDR3 sequence: CASSSHYGGTVYNEQFF. CDR3 in DNA: TGTGCCAGCAGCTCTCACTATGGGGGGACAGTATACAATGAGCAGTTCTTC. Full variable domain (remainder filled in from reference TRBV7-8 and TRBJ2-1): GAGVSQSPRYKVAKRGQDVALRCDPISGHVSLFWYQQALGQGPEFLTYFQNEAQLDKSGLPSDRFFAERPEGSVSTLKIQRTQQEDSAVYLCASSSHYGGTVYNEQFFGPGTRLTVL.